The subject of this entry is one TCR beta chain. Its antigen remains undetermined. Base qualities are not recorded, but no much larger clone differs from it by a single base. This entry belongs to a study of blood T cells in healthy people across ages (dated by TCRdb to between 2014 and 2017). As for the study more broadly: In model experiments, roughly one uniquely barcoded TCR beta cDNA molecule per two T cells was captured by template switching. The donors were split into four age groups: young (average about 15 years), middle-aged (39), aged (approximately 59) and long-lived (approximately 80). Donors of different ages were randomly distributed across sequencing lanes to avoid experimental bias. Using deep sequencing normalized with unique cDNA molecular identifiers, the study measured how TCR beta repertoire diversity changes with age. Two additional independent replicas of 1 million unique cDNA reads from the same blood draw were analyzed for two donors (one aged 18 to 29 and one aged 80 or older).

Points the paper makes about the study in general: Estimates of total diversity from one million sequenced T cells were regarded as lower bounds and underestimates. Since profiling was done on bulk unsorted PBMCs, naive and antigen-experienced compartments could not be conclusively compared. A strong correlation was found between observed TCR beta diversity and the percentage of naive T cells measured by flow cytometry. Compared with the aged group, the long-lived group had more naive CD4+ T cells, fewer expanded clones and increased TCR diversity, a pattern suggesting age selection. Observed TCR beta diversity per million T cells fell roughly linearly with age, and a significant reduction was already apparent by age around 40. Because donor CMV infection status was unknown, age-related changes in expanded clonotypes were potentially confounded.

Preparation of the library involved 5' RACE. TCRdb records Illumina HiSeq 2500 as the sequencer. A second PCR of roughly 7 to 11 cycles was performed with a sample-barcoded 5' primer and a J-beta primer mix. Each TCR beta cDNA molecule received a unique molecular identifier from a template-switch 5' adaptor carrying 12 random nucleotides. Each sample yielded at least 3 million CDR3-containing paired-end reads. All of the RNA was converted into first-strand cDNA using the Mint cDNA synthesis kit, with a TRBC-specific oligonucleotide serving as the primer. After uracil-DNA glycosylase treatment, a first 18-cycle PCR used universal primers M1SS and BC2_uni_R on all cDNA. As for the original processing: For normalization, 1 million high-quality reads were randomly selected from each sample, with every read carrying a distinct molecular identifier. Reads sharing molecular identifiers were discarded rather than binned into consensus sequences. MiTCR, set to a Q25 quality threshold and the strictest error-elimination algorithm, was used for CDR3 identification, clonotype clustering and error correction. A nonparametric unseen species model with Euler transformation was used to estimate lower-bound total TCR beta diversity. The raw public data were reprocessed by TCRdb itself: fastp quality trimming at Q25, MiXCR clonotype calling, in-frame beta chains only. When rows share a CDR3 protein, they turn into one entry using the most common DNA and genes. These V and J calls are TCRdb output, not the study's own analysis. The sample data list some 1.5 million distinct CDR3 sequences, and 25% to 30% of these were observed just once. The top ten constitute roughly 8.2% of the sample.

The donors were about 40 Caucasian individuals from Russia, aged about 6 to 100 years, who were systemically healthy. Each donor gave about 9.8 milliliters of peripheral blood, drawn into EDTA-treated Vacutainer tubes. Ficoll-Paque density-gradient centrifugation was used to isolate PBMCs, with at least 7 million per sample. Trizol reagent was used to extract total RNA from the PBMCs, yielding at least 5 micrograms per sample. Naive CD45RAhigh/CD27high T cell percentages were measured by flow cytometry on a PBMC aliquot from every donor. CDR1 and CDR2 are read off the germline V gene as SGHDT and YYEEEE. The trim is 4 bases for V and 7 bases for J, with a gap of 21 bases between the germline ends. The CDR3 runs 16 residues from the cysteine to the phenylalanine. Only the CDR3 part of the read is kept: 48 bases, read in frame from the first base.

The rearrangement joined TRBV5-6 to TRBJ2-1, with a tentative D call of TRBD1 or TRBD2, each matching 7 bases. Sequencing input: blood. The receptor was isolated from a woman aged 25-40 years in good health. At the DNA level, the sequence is TGTGCCAGCAGCGCCCGGGGGGCAGGGGGAGAAAATGAGCAGTTCTTC. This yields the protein CASSARGAGGENEQFF.